This paragraph reports one T cell receptor beta chain. Its antigen is undetermined. CD8+ and CD4+ blood T cells underwent TCR beta sequencing. This record comes from a study of CD8 T cells in Susac syndrome. Random-hexamer reverse transcription was applied to roughly 0.5 to 1 ug RNA. Amplification of the TCR beta CDR3 was carried out by immunoSEQ multiplex PCR, which spanned a total of 54 Vbeta and 13 Jbeta segments. TCRdb used MiXCR to reprocess the immunoSEQ multiplex PCR reads, holding one entry per CDR3 protein. Here the sample spans 50,000 to 60,000 distinct CDR3 sequences, approximately 94% being singletons. General observations from the study: As acknowledged by the study, its TCR sequencing and HLA analysis included a relatively small number of individuals.

This sequence originates from a human donor in good health. The source material was CD8+ T cells from PBMCs.

CDR3 in DNA: TGTGCCAGCAGCTTAGAGCGAGGGAACGAGCAGTACTTC. Translation gives CASSLERGNEQYF. The genes are TRBV11-2 and TRBJ2-7, with TRBD2 as a possible D gene (5 bases). Trimming shortened V by 0 bases and J by 5 bases, and 8 bases separated the two germline ends. The length of the CDR3 is 13 residues. The V gene's germline CDR1 is SGHAT and CDR2 FQNNGV.